A selection of T cell receptor beta chains follows, all from one sample in a study of blood T cell repertoires in COVID-19. Data came from immunoSEQ multiplex PCR; TCRdb stores just in-frame clones and leaves some out. The sample holds 150,000 to 200,000 clones, more than 70% seen once. Material: peripheral blood. The receptor set was obtained from a man between 18 and 29 years old with active or convalescent COVID-19. Each CDR3 is given with its conserved first and last residue. Fields, in order: clone size, J gene, D gene, V gene, CDR3 protein, CDR3 DNA. A D gene is named only where the DNA matches it firmly. Not all rows give a size; the values are once, few, many and, for expanded clones, a class.

few,TRBJ1-2,TRBD1,TRBV7-2,CASSSRTGANYGYTF,TGTGCCAGCAGCTCCAGGACAGGGGCAAACTATGGCTACACCTTC
-,TRBJ2-1,-,TRBV25-1,CASSEWRTRSYNEQFF,TGTGCCAGCAGTGAATGGAGGACCCGCTCCTACAATGAGCAGTTCTTC
-,TRBJ1-1,-,TRBV7-2,CASSSQGYSEAFF,TGTGCCAGCAGCTCACAGGGTTATTCTGAAGCTTTCTTT
-,TRBJ2-3,TRBD2,TRBV7-2,CASSLVASGRILPTDTQYF,TGTGCCAGCAGCTTAGTAGCTAGCGGGAGGATCTTACCCACAGATACGCAGTATTTT
-,TRBJ2-2,TRBD1,TRBV7-9,CASSSGTGQNTGELFF,TGTGCCAGCAGTTCCGGGACAGGGCAGAACACCGGGGAGCTGTTTTTT
-,TRBJ2-3,-,TRBV19,CASSPFTDTQYF,TGTGCCAGTAGTCCCTTCACAGATACGCAGTATTTT
-,TRBJ1-2,TRBD1,TRBV6-4,CASSVEGQGNYGYTF,TGTGCCAGCAGTGTGGAGGGACAGGGGAACTATGGCTACACCTTC
-,TRBJ2-1,TRBD1,TRBV4-1,CASSQEPGTGWYNEQFF,TGCGCCAGCAGCCAAGAGCCCGGGACAGGGTGGTACAATGAGCAGTTCTTC
-,TRBJ2-2,TRBD2,TRBV29-1,CSGGELAGENTGELFF,TGCAGCGGCGGGGAGCTAGCGGGAGAAAACACCGGGGAGCTGTTTTTT
-,TRBJ1-2,TRBD1,TRBV28,CASSDPGQVAGYTF,TGTGCCAGCAGCGATCCGGGACAGGTAGCTGGCTACACCTTC
-,TRBJ1-1,TRBD1,TRBV6-1,CASSEVAGGPGTEAFF,TGTGCCAGCAGTGAGGTGGCAGGGGGCCCGGGGACTGAAGCTTTCTTT
-,TRBJ2-7,TRBD2,TRBV11-2,CASSLDSGLAGAEQYF,TGTGCCAGCAGCTTAGATTCGGGACTAGCGGGAGCCGAGCAGTACTTC
-,TRBJ2-7,-,TRBV14,CASRRQGGYEQYF,TGTGCCAGCCGCAGACAGGGAGGCTACGAGCAGTACTTC
-,TRBJ1-2,-,TRBV15,CATSNSAGEGVRYGYTF,TGTGCCACCAGCAACTCAGCGGGGGAGGGCGTCCGTTATGGCTACACCTTC
-,TRBJ2-7,TRBD1,TRBV11-2,CASSLDRSEGGAYEQYF,TGTGCCAGCAGCTTAGATCGCAGCGAAGGGGGCGCCTACGAGCAGTACTTC
-,TRBJ2-3,-,TRBV19,CASSVRLPSTDTQYF,TGTGCCAGTAGTGTAAGACTACCCAGCACAGATACGCAGTATTTT
-,TRBJ2-7,-,TRBV5-5,CASSLLVEPYEQYF,TGTGCCAGCAGCTTGTTGGTGGAGCCGTACGAGCAGTACTTC
-,TRBJ1-2,TRBD1,TRBV6-4,CASKAGQGHYGYTF,TGTGCCAGCAAGGCGGGACAGGGGCACTATGGCTACACCTTC
-,TRBJ2-1,-,TRBV7-6,CASSLEGGHHNEQFF,TGTGCCAGCAGCTTAGAGGGAGGACACCACAATGAGCAGTTCTTC